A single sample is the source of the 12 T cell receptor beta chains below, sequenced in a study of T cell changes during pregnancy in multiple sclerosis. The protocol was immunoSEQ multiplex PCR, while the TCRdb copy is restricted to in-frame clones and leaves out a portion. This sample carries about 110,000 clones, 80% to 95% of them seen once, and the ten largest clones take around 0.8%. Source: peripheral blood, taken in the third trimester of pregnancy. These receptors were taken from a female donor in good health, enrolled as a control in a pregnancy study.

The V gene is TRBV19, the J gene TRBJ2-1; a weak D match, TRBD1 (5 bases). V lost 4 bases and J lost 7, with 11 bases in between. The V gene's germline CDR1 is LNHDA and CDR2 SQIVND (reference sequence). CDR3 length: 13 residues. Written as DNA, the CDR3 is TGTGCCAGTAGTACCAGCAAGGGGAATGAGCAGTTCTTC. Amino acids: CASSTSKGNEQFF.

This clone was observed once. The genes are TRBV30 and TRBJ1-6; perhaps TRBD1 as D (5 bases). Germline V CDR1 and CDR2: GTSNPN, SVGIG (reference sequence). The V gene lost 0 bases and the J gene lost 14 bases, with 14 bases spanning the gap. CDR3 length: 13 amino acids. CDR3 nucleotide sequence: TGTGCCTGGAGTGTATTCGCAACGGGGGCCCTCCACTTT. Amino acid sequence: CAWSVFATGALHF.

DNA for the CDR3: TGTGCCAGCAGGGGGACAGGGGGCAATTCACCCCTCCACTTT. Protein: CASRGTGGNSPLHF. The chain uses TRBV5-6 and TRBJ1-6; 12 bases are a match to TRBD1. J was trimmed by 7 bases and V by 5 bases; bases with no gene match: 1. This CDR3 has 14 residues. Per germline, CDR1 SGHDT and CDR2 YYEEEE. Full variable domain (rest looked up from reference TRBV5-6 and TRBJ1-6): DAGVTQSPTHLIKTRGQQVTLRCSPKSGHDTVSWYQQALGQGPQFIFQYYEEEERQRGNFPDRFSGHQFPNYSSELNVNALLLGDSALYLCASRGTGGNSPLHFGNGTRLTVT.

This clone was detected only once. DNA of the CDR3: TGTGCCAGCAGCGTCGGGGACAGCCCTGGAAACACCATATATTTT. Its protein product is CASSVGDSPGNTIYF. The V and J genes are TRBV9 and TRBJ1-3; 7 nucleotides align to TRBD1. Germline CDR1 SGDLS, CDR2 YYNGEE. The CDR3 length is 15 residues. V lost 2 bases and J lost 2; bases outside the gene matches: 4.

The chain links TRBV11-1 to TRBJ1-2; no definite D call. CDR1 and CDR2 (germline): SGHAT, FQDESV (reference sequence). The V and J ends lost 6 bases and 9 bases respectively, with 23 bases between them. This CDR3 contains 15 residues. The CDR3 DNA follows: TGTGCCAGCAGTCTCCCCCCGGGAGGACCCTTACGCTACACCTTC. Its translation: CASSLPPGGPLRYTF.

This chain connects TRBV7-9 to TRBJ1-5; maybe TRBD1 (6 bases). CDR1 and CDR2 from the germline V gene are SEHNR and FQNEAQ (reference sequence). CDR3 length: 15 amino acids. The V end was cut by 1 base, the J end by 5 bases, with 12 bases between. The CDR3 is CASSLEGGMDQPQHF. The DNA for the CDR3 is TGTGCCAGCAGCTTAGAAGGGGGAATGGATCAGCCCCAGCATTTT.

The CDR3 sequence: CASSPPTGVYEQYF. The CDR3, as DNA: TGTGCCAGCAGCCCCCCGACAGGGGTGTACGAGCAGTACTTC. The chain couples TRBV28 to TRBJ2-7, with 8 bases fitting TRBD1. Germline V gene lookup returns CDR1 MDHEN and CDR2 SYDVKM. V gave up 6 bases and J gave up 4 bases; unmatched junction bases: 8. The CDR3 contains 14 residues.

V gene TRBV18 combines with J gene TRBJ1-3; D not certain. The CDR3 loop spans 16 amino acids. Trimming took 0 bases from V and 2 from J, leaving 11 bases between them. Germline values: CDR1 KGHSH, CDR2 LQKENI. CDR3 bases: TGTGCCAGCTCACCACCGTCTCCGCGGGCTGGAAACACCATATATTTT. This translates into CASSPPSPRAGNTIYF.

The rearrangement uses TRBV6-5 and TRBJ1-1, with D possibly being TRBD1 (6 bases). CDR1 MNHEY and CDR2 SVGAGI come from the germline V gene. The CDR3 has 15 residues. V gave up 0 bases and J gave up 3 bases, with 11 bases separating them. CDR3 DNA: TGTGCCAGCAGTTACTCGAGGGGGGGTGACACTGAAGCTTTCTTT. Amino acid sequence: CASSYSRGGDTEAFF.

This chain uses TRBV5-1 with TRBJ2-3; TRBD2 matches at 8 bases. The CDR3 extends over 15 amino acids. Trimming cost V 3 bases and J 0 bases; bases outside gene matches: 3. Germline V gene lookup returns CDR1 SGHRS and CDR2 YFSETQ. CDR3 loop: CASSSLAGSTDTQYF. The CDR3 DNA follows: TGCGCCAGCAGCTCATTAGCGGGGAGCACAGATACGCAGTATTTT.

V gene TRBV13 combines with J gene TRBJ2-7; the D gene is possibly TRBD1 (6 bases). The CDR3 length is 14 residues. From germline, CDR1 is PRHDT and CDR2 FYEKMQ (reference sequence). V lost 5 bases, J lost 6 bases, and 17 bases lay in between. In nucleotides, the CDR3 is TGTGCCAGCAGCCTAGAGGGGGTCGGAAGCGAGCAGTACTTC. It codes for CASSLEGVGSEQYF.

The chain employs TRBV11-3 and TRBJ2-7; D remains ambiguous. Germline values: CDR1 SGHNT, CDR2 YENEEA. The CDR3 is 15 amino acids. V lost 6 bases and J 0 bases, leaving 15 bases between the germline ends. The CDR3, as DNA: TGTGCCAGCAGATACCAAACATCCTTCTCCTACGAGCAGTACTTC. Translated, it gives CASRYQTSFSYEQYF. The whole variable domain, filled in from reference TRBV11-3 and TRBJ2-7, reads EAGVVQSPRYKIIEKKQPVAFWCNPISGHNTLYWYLQNLGQGPELLIRYENEEAVDDSQLPKDRFSAERLKGVDSTLKIQPAELGDSAVYLCASRYQTSFSYEQYFGPGTRLTVT.